This T cell receptor beta chain was found in a study of T-cell memory formation after mild COVID-19 (dated by TCRdb to about 2021). Notes on the research overall: TCR sequence clusters from the two donors were found to be largely donor specific. The cohort comprised two young, previously healthy adult volunteers, one female and one male. In a couple of donors, T-cell clones that expanded and contracted after mild COVID-19 were tracked by sequencing TCRalpha and TCRbeta repertoires over time.

Ficoll-Paque density gradient centrifugation was the method used to isolate PBMCs. Of note for this clonotype: Its antigen target is currently unknown. No base-level quality is on record; no much larger clone is a single base apart.

Including cysteine and phenylalanine, the CDR3 has 16 amino acids. The sequence is cut down to CDR3 DNA, 48 bases in frame from base 1. V drops 2 bases and J drops 8 bases, leaving 19 bases in between. The CDR1 and CDR2 encoded by the germline V gene are SGHAT and FQNNGV. Sequencing used an Illumina NovaSeq 6000. TCRalpha and TCRbeta cDNA libraries were built by 5'RACE with constant-segment primers, adding sample barcodes and unique molecular identifiers. Trizol reagent was used to extract RNA from every sample. Libraries were amplified in two PCR steps, with a second sample barcode and Illumina TruSeq adapters added in the second step. Libraries were sequenced on an Illumina NovaSeq with 2 x 150 bp paired-end reads. Under the source paper's analysis protocol: The reads were demultiplexed and collapsed into UMI-guided consensus sequences using migec v1.2.7. With mixcr v2.1.11, UMI consensuses were aligned to TRA and TRB V and J templates and assembled into clonotypes. A clonotype was counted as expanded or contracted only if both edgeR and NoisET called the change significant, with noise models trained on biological replicates. For edgeR calls, the cutoffs were a false discovery rate-adjusted p below 0.01 and a log2 fold-change threshold of 1. As an exploratory analysis of dynamics, PCA with hierarchical clustering was applied to max-normalized trajectories of the 1000 most abundant clonotypes. The CD4 or CD8 phenotype of responding clones was assigned using the separately sequenced CD4+ and CD8+ repertoires. TCRdb reworked the public reads: Q25 trimming with fastp, MiXCR clone assembly, productive beta chains retained. When rows share a CDR3 protein, they turn into one entry using the most common DNA and genes. The V and J calls shown here were made by TCRdb, not taken from the authors' results. For this sample there are roughly 550,000 distinct CDR3 sequences; roughly 22% appear just once. The leading ten clones occupy 9.5% to 15% of the sample.

Beyond this particular receptor, the publication reports: Contracting CD4+ clones were located mainly in the CM and EM memory subsets, whereas CD8+ clones were found to be enriched in EMRA. The study covered only a couple of mild cases, and larger cohorts including severe cases with pre-infection samples were considered necessary. SARS-CoV-2 specificity was not confirmed for the second-wave clones peaking on day 37. The detection of some responding clones in pre-infection memory suggests that pre-existing cross-reactive memory T cells joined the SARS-CoV-2 response. Balanced CD4/CD8 phenotypes were observed for clones contracting from day 15 to 85, whereas a bias towards CD4+ was observed for a second wave of clones expanding from day 15 to 37.

The sequence is built from TRBV11-2 and TRBJ2-1; a weak D assignment points to TRBD2 (5 bases agree). Sequencing was performed on PBMCs or a T cell subset sorted from them (not recorded which). The source is an adult woman who had mild COVID-19 (a few samples of this study predate the infection). The sample titles of this study are shuffled in the database, so cell type and time point are left out; the donor was told from shared clones. The bases are TGTGCCAGCAGCTTAACTCGCCGGACTCCTTTTGATGAGCAGTTCTTC. Its product reads: CASSLTRRTPFDEQFF.